This TCR beta chain was sequenced during a study of T cell changes during pregnancy in multiple sclerosis. The CDR3 extends over 15 amino acids. V was clipped by 4 bases and J by 1 base; unmatched bases: 5. The germline CDR1 and CDR2 sequences are SGDLS and YYNGEE. Method: immunoSEQ multiplex PCR; TCRdb's copy keeps in-frame clones and lacks some. Of some 51,000 clones detected, around 94% appear once; the ten largest clones hold just under 0.6%. The sample in question was CD4+ T cells from peripheral blood mononuclear cells, obtained in the second trimester of pregnancy. The gene calls are TRBV9 and TRBJ1-5; TRBD1 matches 7 bases. The sequence was collected from a female donor with multiple sclerosis, enrolled in a pregnancy study. The CDR3 DNA follows: TGTGCCAGCAGCCGTGGACAGGACAGCAATCAGCCCCAGCATTTT. Its translation is CASSRGQDSNQPQHF. Based on the CDR3 plus reference TRBV9 and TRBJ1-5, the full variable domain is DSGVTQTPKHLITATGQRVTLRCSPRSGDLSVYWYQQSLDQGLQFLIQYYNGEERAKGNILERFSAQQFPDLHSELNLSSLELGDSALYFCASSRGQDSNQPQHFGDGTRLSIL.